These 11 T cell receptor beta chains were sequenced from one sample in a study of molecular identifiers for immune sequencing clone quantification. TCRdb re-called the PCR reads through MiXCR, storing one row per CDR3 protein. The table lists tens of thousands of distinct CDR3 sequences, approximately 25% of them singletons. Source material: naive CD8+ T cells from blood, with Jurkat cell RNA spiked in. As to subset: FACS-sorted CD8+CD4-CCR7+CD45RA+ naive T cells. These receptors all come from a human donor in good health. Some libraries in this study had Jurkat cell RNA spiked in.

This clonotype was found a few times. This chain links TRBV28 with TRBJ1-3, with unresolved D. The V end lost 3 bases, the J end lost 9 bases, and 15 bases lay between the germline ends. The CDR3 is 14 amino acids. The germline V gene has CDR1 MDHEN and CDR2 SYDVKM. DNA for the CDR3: TGTGCCAGCAGTTTGAGTGACACGACTCTCACCATATATTTT. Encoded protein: CASSLSDTTLTIYF. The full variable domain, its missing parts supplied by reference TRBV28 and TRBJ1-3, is DVKVTQSSRYLVKRTGEKVFLECVQDMDHENMFWYRQDPGLGLRLIYFSYDVKMKEKGDIPEGYSVSREKKERFSLILESASTNQTSMYLCASSLSDTTLTIYFGEGSWLTVV.

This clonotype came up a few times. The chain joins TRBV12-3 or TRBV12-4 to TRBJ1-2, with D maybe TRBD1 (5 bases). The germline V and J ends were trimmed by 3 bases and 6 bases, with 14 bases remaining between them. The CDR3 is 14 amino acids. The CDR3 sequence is CASSLGHHLDGYTF. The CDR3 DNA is TGTGCCAGCAGTTTGGGGCACCACCTTGATGGCTACACCTTC.

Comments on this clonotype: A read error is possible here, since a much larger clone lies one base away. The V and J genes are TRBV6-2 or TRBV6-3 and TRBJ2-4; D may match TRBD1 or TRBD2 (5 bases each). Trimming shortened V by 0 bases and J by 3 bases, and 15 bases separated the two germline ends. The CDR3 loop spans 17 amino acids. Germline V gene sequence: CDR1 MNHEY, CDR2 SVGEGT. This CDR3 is CASSYSRGDEVKNIQYF. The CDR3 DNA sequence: TGTGCCAGCAGTTACTCGAGAGGGGACGAGGTCAAAAACATTCAGTACTTC.

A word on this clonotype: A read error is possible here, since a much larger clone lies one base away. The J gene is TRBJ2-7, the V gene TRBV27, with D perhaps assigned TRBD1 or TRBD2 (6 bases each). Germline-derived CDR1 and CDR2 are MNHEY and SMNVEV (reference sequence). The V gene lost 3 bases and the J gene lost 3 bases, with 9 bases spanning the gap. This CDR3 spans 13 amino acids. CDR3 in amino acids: CASSLKGGYEQYF. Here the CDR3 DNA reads TGTGCCAGCAGTTTGAAGGGGGGCTACGAGCAGTACTTC.

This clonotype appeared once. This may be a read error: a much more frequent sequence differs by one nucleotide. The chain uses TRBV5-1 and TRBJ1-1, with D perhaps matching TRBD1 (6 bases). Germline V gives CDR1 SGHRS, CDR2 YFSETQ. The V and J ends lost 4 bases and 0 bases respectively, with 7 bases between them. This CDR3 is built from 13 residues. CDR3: CASSRTVNTEAFF. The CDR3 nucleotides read TGCGCCAGCAGCCGGACAGTGAACACTGAAGCTTTCTTT.

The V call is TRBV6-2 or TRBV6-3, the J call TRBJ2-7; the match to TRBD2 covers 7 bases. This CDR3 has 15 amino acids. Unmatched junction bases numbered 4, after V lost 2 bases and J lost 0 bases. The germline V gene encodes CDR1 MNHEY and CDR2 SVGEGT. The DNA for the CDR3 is TGTGCCAGCAGTTACGGGCTAGCGGCCTCCTACGAGCAGTACTTC. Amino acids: CASSYGLAASYEQYF.

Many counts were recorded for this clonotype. The DNA for the CDR3 is TGCGCCAGCAGCAGCCTAGCGGGGATCTACGAGCAGTACTTC. Its protein product is CASSSLAGIYEQYF. The gene calls are TRBV4-1 and TRBJ2-7; TRBD2 agrees at 9 bases. There are 14 residues in the CDR3. Germline CDR1 and CDR2: MGHRA and YSYEKL. The V segment lost 5 bases and the J segment 3 bases; nucleotides outside the gene matches: 5.

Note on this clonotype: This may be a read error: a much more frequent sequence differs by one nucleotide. The CDR3 protein is CAWWDGTPDTQYF. DNA of the CDR3: TGTGCCTGGTGGGACGGTACCCCAGATACGCAGTATTTT. The chain links TRBV30 to TRBJ2-3; TRBD1 or TRBD2 may be the D gene (5 bases each). Trimming pared 5 bases from V and 4 bases from J, leaving 13 bases between. Germline assignment: CDR1 GTSNPN and CDR2 SVGIG (reference sequence). The CDR3 contains 13 residues.

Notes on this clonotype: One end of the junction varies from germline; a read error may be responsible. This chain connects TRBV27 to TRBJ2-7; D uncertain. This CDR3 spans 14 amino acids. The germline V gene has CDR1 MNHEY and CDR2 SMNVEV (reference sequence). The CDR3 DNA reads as TGTGCCAGCAGTCCCAACCCCCCCGGCTACGGGCAGTACTTC. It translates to CASSPNPPGYGQYF.

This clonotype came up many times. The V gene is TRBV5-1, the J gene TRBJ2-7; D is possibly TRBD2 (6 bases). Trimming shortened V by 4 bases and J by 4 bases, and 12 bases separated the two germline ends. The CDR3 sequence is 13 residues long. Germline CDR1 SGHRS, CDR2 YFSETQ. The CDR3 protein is CASSPARGYEQYF. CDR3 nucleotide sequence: TGCGCCAGCAGCCCGGCGCGGGGTTACGAGCAGTACTTC. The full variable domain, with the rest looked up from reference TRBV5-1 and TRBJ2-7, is KAGVTQTPRYLIKTRGQQVTLSCSPISGHRSVSWYQQTPGQGLQFLFEYFSETQRNKGNFPGRFSGRQFSNSRSEMNVSTLELGDSALYLCASSPARGYEQYFGPGTRLTVT.

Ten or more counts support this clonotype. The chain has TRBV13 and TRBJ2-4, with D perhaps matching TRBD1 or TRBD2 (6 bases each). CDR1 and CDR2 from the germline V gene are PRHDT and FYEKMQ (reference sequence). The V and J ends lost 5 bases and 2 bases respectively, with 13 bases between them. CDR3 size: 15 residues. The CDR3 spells CASSARGTSKNIQYF. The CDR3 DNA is TGTGCCAGCAGCGCCCGCGGGACATCCAAAAACATTCAGTACTTC.